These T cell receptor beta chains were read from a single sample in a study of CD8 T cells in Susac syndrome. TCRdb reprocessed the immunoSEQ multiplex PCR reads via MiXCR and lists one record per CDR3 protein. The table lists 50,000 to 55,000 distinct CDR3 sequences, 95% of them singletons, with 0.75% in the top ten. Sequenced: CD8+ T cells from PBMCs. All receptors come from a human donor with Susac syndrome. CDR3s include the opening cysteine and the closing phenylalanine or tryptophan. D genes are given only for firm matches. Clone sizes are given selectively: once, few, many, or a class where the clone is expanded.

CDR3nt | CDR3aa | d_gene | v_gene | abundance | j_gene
TGTGCCAGCAGCGGCCTGGGACTAGCGGGGACAGATACGCAGTATTTT | CASSGLGLAGTDTQYF | TRBD2 | TRBV2 | once | TRBJ2-3
TGTGCCAGCAGCCCCCGGGGGGGTTCAGAGGAAAAACTGTTTTTT | CASSPRGGSEEKLFF | NA | TRBV13 | NA | TRBJ1-4
TGTGCCAGCAGGCTCTCCTCTTCCCTAGCCTACAATGAGCAGTTCTTC | CASRLSSSLAYNEQFF | NA | TRBV7-6 | NA | TRBJ2-1
TGTGCCAGCAGCCTCCCACTAAGCAGGGGTGCGGGCACCGGGGAGCTGTTTTTT | CASSLPLSRGAGTGELFF | NA | TRBV12-3/TRBV12-4 | NA | TRBJ2-2
TGTGCCAGCAGCTCCAGACAGGGGTGGCCCCATGGCTACACCTTC | CASSSRQGWPHGYTF | TRBD1 | TRBV11-2 | NA | TRBJ1-2
TGTGCTAGTGGTTTGGATCCTTACGAGCAGTACTTC | CASGLDPYEQYF | NA | TRBV12-5 | NA | TRBJ2-7
TGTGCCAGCAGTGTACTAGCGGGGTTTGAGACCCAGTACTTC | CASSVLAGFETQYF | TRBD2 | TRBV12-3/TRBV12-4 | once | TRBJ2-5
TGTGCCAGCAGCTTCAGGGTAAACACTGAAGCTTTCTTT | CASSFRVNTEAFF | NA | TRBV7-8 | NA | TRBJ1-1
TGTGCCACCAGCAGGGGGGCGGGGGGCTACGAGCAGTACTTC | CATSRGAGGYEQYF | TRBD2 | TRBV15 | NA | TRBJ2-7
TGCAGCGTTGAAGAAACAGGGGCGGAAGAGACCCAGTACTTC | CSVEETGAEETQYF | TRBD1 | TRBV29-1 | NA | TRBJ2-5
TGCAGTGCTAGAGACCCCTACAGGGTCATGAACACTGAAGCTTTCTTT | CSARDPYRVMNTEAFF | NA | TRBV20-1 | NA | TRBJ1-1
TGCAGCGTTGTTGGGTCCAACGAGCAGTACTTC | CSVVGSNEQYF | NA | TRBV29-1 | NA | TRBJ2-7
TGTGCCAGCAGTTGGGGCCCTGAAGCTTTCTTT | CASSWGPEAFF | NA | TRBV12-3/TRBV12-4 | once | TRBJ1-1
TGTGCCAGCAGTGAAGCCGACAGACAGACTGAAGCTTTCTTT | CASSEADRQTEAFF | NA | TRBV2 | NA | TRBJ1-1
TGCGCCAGCAGCCAAGGGGTAGGAACAGATACGCAGTATTTT | CASSQGVGTDTQYF | NA | TRBV4-3 | NA | TRBJ2-3
TGTGCTAGTGCCCCGGAGACAGGGGGATCCTACGAGCAGTACTTC | CASAPETGGSYEQYF | TRBD1 | TRBV12-5 | NA | TRBJ2-7
TGTGCCAGCAGCGTCCGAGGGCCCAGCACAGATACGCAGTATTTT | CASSVRGPSTDTQYF | NA | TRBV9 | NA | TRBJ2-3
TGTGCCAGCAGTTTGGAGGACAACGAGGAGACCCAGTACTTC | CASSLEDNEETQYF | NA | TRBV28 | NA | TRBJ2-5
TGTGCCTGGGAACAGGGGATGAGCTATGGCTACACCTTC | CAWEQGMSYGYTF | TRBD1 | TRBV30 | NA | TRBJ1-2
TGTGCCAGCTGGGACAGGGGAGGCAATGAGCAGTTCTTC | CASWDRGGNEQFF | TRBD1 | TRBV2 | NA | TRBJ2-1
TGTGCCAGCAGCTTAAGGGGGGGGCGTGTAGATACGCAGTATTTT | CASSLRGGRVDTQYF | NA | TRBV7-8 | NA | TRBJ2-3
TGTGCCAGTAGTTGGACTAGCGGCCACCATCATGAGCAGTTCTTC | CASSWTSGHHHEQFF | TRBD2 | TRBV19 | NA | TRBJ2-1
TGTGCCAGCAGCCCAGGACCGCCCGAGTTCTTC | CASSPGPPEFF | NA | TRBV12-3/TRBV12-4 | NA | TRBJ2-1
TGTGCCAGCAGTTTCGGACGGTGGCAGTTCTTC | CASSFGRWQFF | NA | TRBV12-3/TRBV12-4 | NA | TRBJ2-1
TGTGCCAGCAGCTCCGGAGGTCAGGGGAACACTGAAGCTTTCTTT | CASSSGGQGNTEAFF | NA | TRBV13 | NA | TRBJ1-1
TGCAGCGTTGAAATTCCCGATTGGTCTGGGGCCAACGTCCTGACTTTC | CSVEIPDWSGANVLTF | NA | TRBV29-1 | NA | TRBJ2-6
TGTGCCACCAGCAGAGGTGTGGGACTAGCGGGCAATGAGCAGTTCTTC | CATSRGVGLAGNEQFF | TRBD2 | TRBV15 | NA | TRBJ2-1
TGTGCCACCAGCAGAGAAGGATACCCTCAAGAGACCCAGTACTTC | CATSREGYPQETQYF | NA | TRBV15 | once | TRBJ2-5
TGTGCCAGTAGTTACAGTAGTAGCTACGAGCAGTACTTC | CASSYSSSYEQYF | NA | TRBV19 | few | TRBJ2-7
TGTGCCAGCACCACGCAGACAGGGGACTATGGCTACACCTTC | CASTTQTGDYGYTF | TRBD1 | TRBV12-3/TRBV12-4 | NA | TRBJ1-2
TGTGCTAGTGGGCCTCCAGATACGCAGTATTTT | CASGPPDTQYF | NA | TRBV12-5 | NA | TRBJ2-3
TGCAGTGCCACTCCTACGGGCAGGGAGGGCTACGAGCAGTACTTC | CSATPTGREGYEQYF | TRBD2 | TRBV20-1 | NA | TRBJ2-7
TGTGCCAGCAGCTTCCCCCTAGACAATGAGCAGTTCTTC | CASSFPLDNEQFF | NA | TRBV13 | NA | TRBJ2-1
TGTGCCAGCAGTCAGGGGGTTACGAATTCACCCCTCCACTTT | CASSQGVTNSPLHF | TRBD1 | TRBV12-3/TRBV12-4 | NA | TRBJ1-6